This T cell receptor (beta chain) was sequenced in a study of T cell responses to AZD1222 COVID-19 vaccine (dated by TCRdb to 2020 to 2022). Study-level background: TCR sequencing was performed for more than 230 trial participants, of whom about 200 were given two doses of AZD1222 and 26 were given two doses of MenACWY control vaccine. Trial participants were enrolled by age into subgroups of 18-55, 56-69 and 70-plus years, and around 150, 29 and 61 TCR-sequenced participants, respectively, were included in these subgroups. The investigation overall reported the following: Reportedly, almost half of the unique spike-specific TCRs recognized epitopes lying outside the regions that are mutated in the B.1.351 and B.1.1.7 variants. After two AZD1222 doses, both the breadth and the depth of spike-specific TCRs were significantly higher than at day 0 and than in MenACWY recipients. Because no samples from the day 14 peak response were available, repertoires could be characterized only after the peak T cell response. In the small 56-69-year group, the increase in depth fell short of significance, most likely because of low power. CD4 TCRs associated with the vaccine covered the entire spike protein, and the dominant responses were in regions 160-218 and 743-854. Participants were mostly white British and included more females than males, and it was suggested by the authors that clonal diversity may have been underestimated. Conclusions about previously exposed vaccinees were limited because only six AZD1222 recipients were SARS-CoV-2 seropositive at baseline.

The CDR3 regions of human TCRbeta chains were subjected to immunosequencing. As for how the authors treated the data: Repertoire TCRs were matched against a reference library of SARS-CoV-2-specific TCRs generated with the MIRA antigen-specificity platform. Breadth meant the fraction of unique TCRs that were SARS-CoV-2-associated, whereas depth meant the fraction of total T cells that were SARS-CoV-2-associated. Each spike-specific TCR was assigned to its reactive spike region and to a CD4 or CD8 class using the MIRA data. Log10-transformed breadth and depth values were compared by one-way ANOVA with Sidak's multiple comparisons tests. TCRdb re-hosts the immuneACCESS table, in-frame sequences only. Its copies lack some clones; in the studies checked, an unresolved V gene accounts for under half of them, and the cause for the rest is not known. V and J calls and clone size come straight from that table; D and trimming were deduced from the DNA. The table for this sample lists about 140,000 clones; 85% to 95% of them were counted only once. Jointly, the top ten make up 12% of the sample.

What the time point label conveys for this sample: sample from adult after SARS-CoV-2 infection, after symptom onset. Two convalescent COVID-19 patients, sampled after symptom onset from adults with prior SARS-CoV-2 infection, were also TCR-sequenced for comparison. This clone has just one count. What antigen it recognizes has not been identified. No quality values exist for individual bases; no much larger clone is one base distant. Its CDR3 holds 18 amino acids, cysteine through phenylalanine. The read is trimmed to its CDR3 DNA, 54 bases read in frame from base 1. V lost 3 bases and J lost 1 base, and the count of bases not matched to a germline gene is 11. CDR1 is given as SGHRS and CDR2 as YFSETQ, both from the germline V gene.

The TCR comes from an adult who had recovered from COVID-19. This chain joins TRBV5-1 to TRBJ2-3, with 10 bases matching TRBD2. The input for sequencing was peripheral blood, taken after recovery from COVID-19. CDR3 sequence: CASSSSKREGLGTDTQYF. In nucleotides, the sequence is TGCGCCAGCAGCTCGTCTAAGCGGGAGGGCCTTGGCACAGATACGCAGTATTTT.